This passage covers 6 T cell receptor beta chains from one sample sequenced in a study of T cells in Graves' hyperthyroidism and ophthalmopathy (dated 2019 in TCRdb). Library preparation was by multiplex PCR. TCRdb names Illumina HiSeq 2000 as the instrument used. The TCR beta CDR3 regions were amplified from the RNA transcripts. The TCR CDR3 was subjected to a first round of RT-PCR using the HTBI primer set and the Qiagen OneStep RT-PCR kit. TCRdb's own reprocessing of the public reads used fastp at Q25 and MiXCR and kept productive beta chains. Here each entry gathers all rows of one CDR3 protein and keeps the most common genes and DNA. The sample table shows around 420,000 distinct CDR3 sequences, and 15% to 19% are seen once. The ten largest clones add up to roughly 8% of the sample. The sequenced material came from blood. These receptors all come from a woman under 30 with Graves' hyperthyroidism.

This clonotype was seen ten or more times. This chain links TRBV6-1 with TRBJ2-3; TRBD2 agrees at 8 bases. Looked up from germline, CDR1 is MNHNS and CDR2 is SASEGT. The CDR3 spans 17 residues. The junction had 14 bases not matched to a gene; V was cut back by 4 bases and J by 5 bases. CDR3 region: CASSATPGRGDQDTQYF. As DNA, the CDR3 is TGTGCCAGCAGTGCGACCCCTGGGCGGGGGGATCAAGATACGCAGTATTTT.

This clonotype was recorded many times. As DNA, the CDR3 is TGTGCCAGCAGCCCCGGGACAGGGTATTCACCCCTCCACTTT. Translated, it gives CASSPGTGYSPLHF. This chain uses TRBV3-1 with TRBJ1-6; 9 bases map to TRBD1. J lost 8 bases, V lost 4 bases, and 3 bases had no gene match. Germline-derived CDR1 and CDR2 are LGHDT and YNNKEL (reference sequence). CDR3 length equals 14 residues.

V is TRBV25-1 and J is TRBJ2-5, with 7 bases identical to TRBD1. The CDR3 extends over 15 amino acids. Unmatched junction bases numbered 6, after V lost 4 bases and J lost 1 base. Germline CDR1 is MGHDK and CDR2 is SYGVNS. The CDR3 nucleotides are TGTGCCAGCAGTGGCGCCGGGACAGCCCAAGAGACCCAGTACTTC. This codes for CASSGAGTAQETQYF.

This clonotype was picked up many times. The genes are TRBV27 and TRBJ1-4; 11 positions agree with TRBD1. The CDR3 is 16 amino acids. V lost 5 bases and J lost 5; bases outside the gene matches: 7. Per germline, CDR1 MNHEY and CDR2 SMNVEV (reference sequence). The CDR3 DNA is TGTGCCAGCAGTCCCGGACAGGGGGCGCGGAATGAAAAACTGTTTTTT. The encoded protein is CASSPGQGARNEKLFF.

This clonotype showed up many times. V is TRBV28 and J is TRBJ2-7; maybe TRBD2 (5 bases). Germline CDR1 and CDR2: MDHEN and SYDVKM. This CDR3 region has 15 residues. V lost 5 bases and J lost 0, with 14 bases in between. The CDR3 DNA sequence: TGTGCCAGCAGTGGACTCGGCCTGGTCTCCTACGAGCAGTACTTC. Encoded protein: CASSGLGLVSYEQYF.

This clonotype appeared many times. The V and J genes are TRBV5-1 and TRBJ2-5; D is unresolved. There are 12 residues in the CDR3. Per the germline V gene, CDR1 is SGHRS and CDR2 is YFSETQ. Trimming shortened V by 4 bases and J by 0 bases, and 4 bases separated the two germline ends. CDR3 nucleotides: TGCGCCAGCAGCCCCGACCAAGAGACCCAGTACTTC. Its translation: CASSPDQETQYF. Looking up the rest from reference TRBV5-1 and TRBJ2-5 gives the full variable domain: KAGVTQTPRYLIKTRGQQVTLSCSPISGHRSVSWYQQTPGQGLQFLFEYFSETQRNKGNFPGRFSGRQFSNSRSEMNVSTLELGDSALYLCASSPDQETQYFGPGTRLLVL.